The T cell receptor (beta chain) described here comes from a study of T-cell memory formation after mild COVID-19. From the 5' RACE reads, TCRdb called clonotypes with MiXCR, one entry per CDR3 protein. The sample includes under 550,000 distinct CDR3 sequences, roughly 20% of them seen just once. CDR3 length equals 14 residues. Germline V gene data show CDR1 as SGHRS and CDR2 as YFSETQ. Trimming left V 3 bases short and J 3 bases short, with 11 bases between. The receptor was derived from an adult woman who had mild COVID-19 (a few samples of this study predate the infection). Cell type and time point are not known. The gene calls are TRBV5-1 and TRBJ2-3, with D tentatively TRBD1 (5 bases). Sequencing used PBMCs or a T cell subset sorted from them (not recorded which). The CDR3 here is CASSSGAITDTQYF. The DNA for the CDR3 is TGCGCCAGCAGCTCTGGGGCTATTACAGATACGCAGTATTTT.